This paragraph covers one T cell receptor beta chain sequence. This sample was included in a study of blood T cell repertoires in COVID-19. Generated by immunoSEQ multiplex PCR, the TCRdb table keeps only in-frame clones and is missing some. This table has 150,000 to 200,000 clones, approximately 84% appearing once. V was trimmed by 3 bases and J by 2 bases, leaving 9 bases between them. The CDR3 loop spans 14 amino acids. Germline loops: CDR1 MNHEY, CDR2 SMNVEV (reference sequence). This sequence joins TRBV27 and TRBJ2-3; perhaps TRBD1 as D (6 bases). The sample was peripheral blood. The sequence was obtained from a man in his forties or fifties who had recovered from COVID-19. The CDR3 DNA follows: TGTGCCAGCAGTTTTTGGGGGCACACAGATACGCAGTATTTT. Its protein product is CASSFWGHTDTQYF.